The rows below give T cell receptor beta chains drawn from one sample of a study of CD8+ T cells in alopecia areata. Libraries were prepared by immunoSEQ multiplex PCR; TCRdb keeps only in-frame clonotypes and omits some of them. The sample shows hundreds of thousands of clones, under 70% of them seen only once. Material: CD4+ T cells sorted from blood, obtained around week 42, from a patient treated with tofacitinib. The receptors were gathered from a human donor with alopecia areata. Both conserved end residues are part of each CDR3. Fields, in order: V gene, clone size, CDR3 length, J gene, D gene, CDR3 protein, CDR3 DNA. The D gene is left open where the match is weak. A clone size is listed for some rows: how often the clone was seen (once, few, many), or a class if it is expanded.

>TRBV30|-|15|TRBJ1-5|-
CAWRANRDSNQPQHF
TGTGCCTGGAGGGCTAACCGGGACTCAAATCAGCCCCAGCATTTT
>TRBV29-1|-|14|TRBJ2-1|TRBD2
CSVVGGGASNEQFF
TGCAGCGTTGTAGGCGGGGGGGCGAGTAATGAGCAGTTCTTC
>TRBV7-2|-|11|TRBJ1-1|-
CASSLVSEAFF
TGTGCCAGCAGCTTGGTGTCTGAAGCTTTCTTT
>TRBV29-1|few|14|TRBJ2-3|TRBD2
CSVGLAGGTDTQYF
TGCAGCGTCGGACTAGCGGGGGGCACAGATACGCAGTATTTT
>TRBV29-1|-|14|TRBJ2-1|-
CSVGLGGAYNEQFF
TGCAGCGTTGGTTTGGGGGGTGCCTACAATGAGCAGTTCTTC
>TRBV2|-|15|TRBJ2-1|-
CASSGAGLSYNEQFF
TGTGCCAGCAGTGGGGCAGGGTTATCCTACAATGAGCAGTTCTTC
>TRBV30|-|13|TRBJ2-7|-
CAWSPSGVNEQYF
TGTGCCTGGAGTCCCTCGGGGGTTAACGAGCAGTACTTC
>TRBV29-1|-|12|TRBJ1-2|-
CSVLQGTNGYTF
TGCAGCGTTCTACAGGGTACTAATGGCTACACCTTC
>TRBV29-1|few|15|TRBJ1-1|-
CSVEYQGLRGTEAFF
TGCAGCGTTGAATATCAGGGGCTAAGGGGGACTGAAGCTTTCTTT
>TRBV6-5|-|14|TRBJ1-5|-
CASRRAASNQPQHF
TGTGCCAGTAGAAGGGCCGCTAGCAATCAGCCCCAGCATTTT
>TRBV15|-|14|TRBJ1-3|-
CATSPAGSGNTIYF
TGTGCCACCAGCCCCGCGGGCTCTGGAAACACCATATATTTT
>TRBV23-1|-|19|TRBJ1-1|-
CASSHPWHGGETMNTEAFF
TGCGCCAGCAGCCATCCTTGGCACGGGGGCGAAACGATGAACACTGAAGCTTTCTTT
>TRBV29-1|few|14|TRBJ2-7|TRBD1
CSVVGTATTYEQYF
TGCAGCGTGGTAGGGACAGCCACCACCTACGAGCAGTACTTC
>TRBV4-2|-|18|TRBJ2-3|-
CASSQDFGSTNPPDTQYF
TGTGCCAGCAGCCAAGATTTCGGGTCCACCAACCCCCCAGATACGCAGTATTTT
>TRBV5-1|-|16|TRBJ2-1|-
CASSFGGRSSYNEQFF
TGCGCCAGCAGCTTTGGGGGTCGTAGCTCCTACAATGAGCAGTTCTTC
>TRBV29-1|few|13|TRBJ2-1|-
CSVGSFPYNEQFF
TGCAGCGTTGGAAGTTTCCCCTACAATGAGCAGTTCTTC
>TRBV7-9|-|14|TRBJ2-2|-
CASSLERFTGELFF
TGTGCCAGCAGCTTAGAGCGCTTCACCGGGGAGCTGTTTTTT
>TRBV29-1|few|15|TRBJ2-1|TRBD2
CSVVRTSGGANEQFF
TGCAGCGTTGTGAGGACTAGCGGGGGGGCGAATGAGCAGTTCTTC
>TRBV15|-|15|TRBJ2-7|TRBD1
CATSRAGTGAYEQYF
TGTGCCACCAGCAGAGCCGGGACAGGGGCCTACGAGCAGTACTTC
>TRBV29-1|-|15|TRBJ2-2|TRBD1
CSARIGGAGTGELFF
TGCAGCGCGCGTATAGGGGGCGCGGGCACCGGGGAGCTGTTTTTT
>TRBV27|-|15|TRBJ1-4|-
CASSFGRTENEKLFF
TGTGCCAGCAGTTTCGGGCGGACCGAGAATGAAAAACTGTTTTTT
>TRBV29-1|few|15|TRBJ2-2|TRBD2
CSVSTSGGPTGELFF
TGCAGCGTGTCGACTAGCGGGGGGCCCACCGGGGAGCTGTTTTTT
>TRBV6-5|-|13|TRBJ2-5|TRBD1
CASRRTGRETQYF
TGTGCCAGCAGGAGGACAGGGCGGGAGACCCAGTACTTC
>TRBV29-1|-|13|TRBJ1-1|-
CSGRGRLNTEAFF
TGCAGCGGACGCGGGCGGTTGAACACTGAAGCTTTCTTT
>TRBV30|-|14|TRBJ1-2|-
CAWSGHSLNYGYTF
TGTGCCTGGAGTGGACACTCCCTTAACTATGGCTACACCTTC
>TRBV6-6|-|15|TRBJ1-5|-
CASSSHQGSDQPQHF
TGTGCCAGCAGCTCTCATCAGGGGTCGGATCAGCCCCAGCATTTT
>TRBV5-1|-|14|TRBJ1-6|-
CASSLDSQNSPLHF
TGCGCCAGCAGCTTGGACTCGCAAAATTCACCCCTCCACTTT
>TRBV5-1|-|14|TRBJ2-5|-
CASSSYIRQETQYF
TGCGCCAGCAGCTCGTATATACGGCAAGAGACCCAGTACTTC
>TRBV11-2|-|13|TRBJ1-1|-
CASSLLRNTEAFF
TGTGCCAGCAGCTTACTCCGAAACACTGAAGCTTTCTTT
>TRBV29-1|-|14|TRBJ1-1|-
CSVEMKWGDTEAFF
TGCAGCGTTGAGATGAAGTGGGGGGACACTGAAGCTTTCTTT
>TRBV2|few|18|TRBJ2-5|TRBD1
CASSESAVGTGSRETQYF
TGTGCCAGCAGTGAATCCGCCGTGGGGACAGGGAGTAGGGAGACCCAGTACTTC
>TRBV5-1|few|18|TRBJ2-6|-
CASSSPSGQISGANVLTF
TGCGCCAGCAGCTCCCCCTCGGGACAAATCTCTGGGGCCAACGTCCTGACTTTC
>TRBV29-1|-|10|TRBJ2-1|-
CSVVEAAQFF
TGCAGCGTTGTAGAAGCGGCACAGTTCTTC
>TRBV4-3|once|16|TRBJ1-4|-
CASSRSRASFNEKLFF
TGCGCCAGCAGCCGCAGCCGGGCAAGTTTTAATGAAAAACTGTTTTTT
>TRBV5-1|few|15|TRBJ1-3|-
CASSVDRHSGNTIYF
TGCGCCAGCAGCGTGGACAGACACTCTGGAAACACCATATATTTT
>TRBV29-1|once|13|TRBJ1-1|-
CSVVAGLGTEAFF
TGCAGCGTTGTCGCGGGTCTGGGCACTGAAGCTTTCTTT
>TRBV10-1|-|12|TRBJ2-3|-
CASGSGADTQYF
TGCGCCAGTGGGAGCGGAGCAGATACGCAGTATTTT
>TRBV7-9|-|15|TRBJ2-3|TRBD2
CASSSGLAGGTTQYF
TGTGCCAGCAGCTCGGGACTAGCGGGGGGGACTACGCAGTATTTT
>TRBV27|-|16|TRBJ1-6|-
CASSSLDGSSRSPLHF
TGTGCCAGCAGTTCTTTAGACGGCTCTTCCAGGTCACCCCTCCACTTT
>TRBV5-6|-|13|TRBJ2-2|-
CASSLAQSGELFF
TGTGCCAGCAGCTTAGCGCAGTCCGGGGAGCTGTTTTTT
>TRBV4-1|-|15|TRBJ1-4|-
CASSQQGVIGEKLFF
TGCGCCAGCAGCCAACAAGGGGTGATCGGGGAAAAACTGTTTTTT
>TRBV28|-|13|TRBJ2-5|-
CASSSGLQETQYF
TGTGCCAGCAGTTCGGGTCTTCAAGAGACCCAGTACTTC
>TRBV27|-|14|TRBJ2-7|-
CASSVVGGGYEQYF
TGTGCCAGCTCCGTGGTGGGAGGGGGCTACGAGCAGTACTTC
>TRBV25-1|-|12|TRBJ2-7|-
CASSEVSREQYF
TGTGCCAGCAGTGAAGTGAGTCGCGAACAGTACTTC
>TRBV7-2|-|15|TRBJ1-5|-
CASSLGWGGNQPQHF
TGTGCCAGCAGCTTAGGGTGGGGAGGCAATCAGCCCCAGCATTTT
>TRBV9|-|13|TRBJ2-2|-
CASSVDMVGELFF
TGTGCCAGCAGCGTAGACATGGTCGGGGAGCTGTTTTTT
>TRBV30|few|12|TRBJ1-2|-
CAWSSSFYGYTF
TGTGCCTGGAGTTCCTCGTTCTATGGCTACACCTTC
>TRBV5-1|few|16|TRBJ2-3|TRBD1
CASSLSGTGFWDTQYF
TGCGCCAGCAGCTTGTCCGGGACAGGGTTTTGGGATACGCAGTATTTT
>TRBV29-1|-|11|TRBJ2-3|-
CSVGAADTQYF
TGCAGCGTCGGAGCGGCAGATACGCAGTATTTT
>TRBV27|-|13|TRBJ1-5|TRBD1
CASSWTGGQPQHF
TGTGCCAGCAGTTGGACAGGGGGACAGCCCCAGCATTTT
>TRBV29-1|-|13|TRBJ2-5|TRBD1
CSGVTGVQETQYF
TGCAGCGGTGTGACAGGGGTTCAAGAGACCCAGTACTTC
>TRBV29-1|-|12|TRBJ2-1|TRBD1
CSATTGGDEQFF
TGCAGCGCTACGACAGGGGGGGATGAGCAGTTCTTC
>TRBV6-1|once|11|TRBJ2-3|-
CASMIEDTQYF
TGTGCCAGCATGATCGAGGATACGCAGTATTTT
>TRBV10-3|-|12|TRBJ1-2|-
CAISESDYGYTF
TGTGCCATCAGTGAGTCAGACTATGGCTACACCTTC
>TRBV15|-|16|TRBJ2-3|-
CATSRDRRGSTDTQYF
TGTGCCACCAGCAGAGATAGGCGGGGAAGCACAGATACGCAGTATTTT